The 3 T cell receptor beta chains given below trace back to one sample, sequenced in a study of shared clonotypes between healthy human individuals. CD45RO-negative, CCR7-positively selected cells formed the naive CD8 fraction, excluding terminally differentiated effector memory CD45RA+ cells. The table came from immunoSEQ multiplex PCR; TCRdb's copy has only in-frame clones and leaves some out. The table has around 600,000 clones, 90% to 95% seen once; the top ten hold around 0.11%. The specimen sequenced was naive CD8+ T cells sorted from blood. The receptors come from a woman aged 25-40 years in good health.

This clone was seen once. The CDR3 nucleotides are TGTGCCAGCAGTTTAAATCAAAAGTACGAGCAGTACTTC. Translation gives CASSLNQKYEQYF. This chain links TRBV27 with TRBJ2-7; D is ambiguous. The CDR3 has 13 amino acids. Between the trimmed V and J ends, which lost 2 bases and 4 bases, there was a span of 9 bases. Germline V lookup: CDR1 MNHEY, CDR2 SMNVEV (reference sequence).

V and J are TRBV9 and TRBJ2-3; 10 positions agree with TRBD2. Germline CDR1 reads SGDLS; CDR2 reads YYNGEE. J was trimmed by 4 bases and V by 4 bases; bases with no gene match: 6. The CDR3 is 15 amino acids. The CDR3 DNA is TGTGCCAGCAGCCTATACCTAGCGGGAGCAGATACGCAGTATTTT. Translation: CASSLYLAGADTQYF.

The V gene is TRBV27, the J gene TRBJ1-2; D is possibly TRBD1 (5 bases). The CDR3 runs 13 residues. V was trimmed by 0 bases and J by 7 bases, leaving 9 bases between them. In germline, CDR1 is MNHEY, CDR2 SMNVEV (reference sequence). In DNA form, the CDR3 reads TGTGCCAGCAGTTTATCGTACGGGGGTGGCTACACCTTC. Amino acid sequence: CASSLSYGGGYTF.